The clone carrying this TCR beta chain has only a few counts. The CDR3 regions of TCR beta were amplified from RNA transcripts. First-round RT-PCR of the TCR CDR3 relied on the HTBI primer set. In TCRdb, the multiplex PCR reads were re-called with MiXCR into one record per CDR3 protein. Of hundreds of thousands of distinct CDR3 sequences listed, over 11% are singletons. Trimming cost V 2 bases and J 3 bases, with 17 bases left between them. The CDR3 is 17 amino acids. CDR1 is MGHDK, CDR2 SYGVNS, per germline. The source of the sample is a study of T cells in Graves' hyperthyroidism and ophthalmopathy. The sample consisted of blood. The receptor's source is a woman in her twenties or thirties with Graves' hyperthyroidism that later progressed to Graves' ophthalmopathy. This rearrangement joins TRBV25-1 to TRBJ2-1; D tentatively fits TRBD1 or TRBD2 (6 bases each). The CDR3: CASSEKGGLAIYNEQFF. The CDR3 DNA is TGTGCCAGCAGTGAAAAGGGGGGTCTAGCAATCTACAATGAGCAGTTCTTC.